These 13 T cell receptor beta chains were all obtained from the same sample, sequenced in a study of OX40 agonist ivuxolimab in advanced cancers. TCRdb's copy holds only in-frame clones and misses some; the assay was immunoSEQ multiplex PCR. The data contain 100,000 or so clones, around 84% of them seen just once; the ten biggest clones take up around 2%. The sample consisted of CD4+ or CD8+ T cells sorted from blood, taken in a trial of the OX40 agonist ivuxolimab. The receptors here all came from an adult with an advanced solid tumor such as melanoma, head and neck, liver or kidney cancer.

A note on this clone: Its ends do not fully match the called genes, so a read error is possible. The CDR3 loop reads CASRPQADYSYTF. The CDR3 DNA follows: TGTGCCAGTAGACCACAGGCAGACTATAGCTACACCTTC. The genes are TRBV19 and TRBJ1-2; TRBD1 might be the D (5 bases). Germline CDR1 is LNHDA and CDR2 is SQIVND (reference sequence). The CDR3 is 13 amino acids.

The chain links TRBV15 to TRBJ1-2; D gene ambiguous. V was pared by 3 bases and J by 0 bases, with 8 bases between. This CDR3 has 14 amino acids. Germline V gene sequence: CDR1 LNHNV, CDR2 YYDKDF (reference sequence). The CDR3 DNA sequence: TGTGCCACCAGCAGGAAGTCTCCTAACTATGGCTACACCTTC. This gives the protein CATSRKSPNYGYTF.

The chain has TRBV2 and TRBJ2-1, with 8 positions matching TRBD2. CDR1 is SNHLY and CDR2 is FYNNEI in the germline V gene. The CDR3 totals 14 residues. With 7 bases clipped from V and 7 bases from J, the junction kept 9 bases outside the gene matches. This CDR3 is CASKTSGVQNEQFF. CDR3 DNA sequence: TGTGCCAGCAAAACTAGCGGTGTTCAAAATGAGCAGTTCTTC. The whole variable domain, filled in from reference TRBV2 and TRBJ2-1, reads EPEVTQTPSHQVTQMGQEVILRCVPISNHLYFYWYRQILGQKVEFLVSFYNNEISEKSEIFDDQFSVERPDGSNFTLKIRSTKLEDSAMYFCASKTSGVQNEQFFGPGTRLTVL.

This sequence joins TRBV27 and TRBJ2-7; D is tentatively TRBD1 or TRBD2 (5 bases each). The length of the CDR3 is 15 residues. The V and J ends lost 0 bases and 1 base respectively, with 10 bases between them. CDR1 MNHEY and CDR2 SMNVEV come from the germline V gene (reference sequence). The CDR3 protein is CASSLSRDPSYEQYF. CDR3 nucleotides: TGTGCCAGCAGTTTATCCCGGGACCCTTCCTACGAGCAGTACTTC.

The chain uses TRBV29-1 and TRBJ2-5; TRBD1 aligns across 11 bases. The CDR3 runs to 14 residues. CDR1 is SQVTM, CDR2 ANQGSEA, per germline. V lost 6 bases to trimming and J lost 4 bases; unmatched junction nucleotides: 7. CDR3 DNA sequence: TGCAGCGTACTCGGACAGGGGGCCCCAGAGACCCAGTACTTC. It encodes CSVLGQGAPETQYF.

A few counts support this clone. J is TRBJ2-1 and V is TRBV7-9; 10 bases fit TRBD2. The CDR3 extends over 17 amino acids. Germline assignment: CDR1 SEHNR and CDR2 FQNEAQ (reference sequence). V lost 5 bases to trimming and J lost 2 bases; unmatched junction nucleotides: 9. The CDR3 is CASSLLGTSEAYNEQFF. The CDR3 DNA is TGTGCCAGCAGCCTTTTGGGGACTAGCGAGGCCTACAATGAGCAGTTCTTC.

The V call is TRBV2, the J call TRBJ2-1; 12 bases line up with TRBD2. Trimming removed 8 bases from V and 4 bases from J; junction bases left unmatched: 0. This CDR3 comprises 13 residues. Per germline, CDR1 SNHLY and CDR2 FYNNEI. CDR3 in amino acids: CASGTSGYNEQFF. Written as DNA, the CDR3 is TGTGCCAGCGGGACTAGCGGGTACAATGAGCAGTTCTTC.

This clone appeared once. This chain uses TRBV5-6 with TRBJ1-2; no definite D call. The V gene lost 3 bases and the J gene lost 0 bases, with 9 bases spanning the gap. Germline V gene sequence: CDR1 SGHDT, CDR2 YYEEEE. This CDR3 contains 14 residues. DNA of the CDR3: TGTGCCAGCAGCTCCGACGGCACTAACTATGGCTACACCTTC. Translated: CASSSDGTNYGYTF.

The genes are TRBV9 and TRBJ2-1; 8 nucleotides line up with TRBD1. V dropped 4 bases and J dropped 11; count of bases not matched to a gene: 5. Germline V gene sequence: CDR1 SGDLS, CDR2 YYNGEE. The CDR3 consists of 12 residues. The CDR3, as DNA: TGTGCCAGCAGCCTCGGACAGGGCCAGCAGTTCTTC. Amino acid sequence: CASSLGQGQQFF.

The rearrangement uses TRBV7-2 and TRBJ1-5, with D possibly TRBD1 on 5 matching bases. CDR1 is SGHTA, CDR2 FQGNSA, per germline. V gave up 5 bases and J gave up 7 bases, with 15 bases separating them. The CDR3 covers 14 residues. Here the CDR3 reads CASSRYQGMQPQHF. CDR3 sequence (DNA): TGTGCCAGCAGCCGTTATCAGGGTATGCAGCCCCAGCATTTT. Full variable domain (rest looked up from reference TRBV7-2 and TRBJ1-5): GAGVSQSPSNKVTEKGKDVELRCDPISGHTALYWYRQSLGQGLEFLIYFQGNSAPDKSGLPSDRFSAERTGGSVSTLTIQRTQQEDSAVYLCASSRYQGMQPQHFGDGTRLSIL.

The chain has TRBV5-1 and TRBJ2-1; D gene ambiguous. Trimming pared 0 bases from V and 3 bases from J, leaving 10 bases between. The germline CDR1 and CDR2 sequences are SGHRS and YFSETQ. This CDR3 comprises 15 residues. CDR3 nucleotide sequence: TGCGCCAGCAGCTTGGCCGCACAGAGCTACAATGAGCAGTTCTTC. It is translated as CASSLAAQSYNEQFF.

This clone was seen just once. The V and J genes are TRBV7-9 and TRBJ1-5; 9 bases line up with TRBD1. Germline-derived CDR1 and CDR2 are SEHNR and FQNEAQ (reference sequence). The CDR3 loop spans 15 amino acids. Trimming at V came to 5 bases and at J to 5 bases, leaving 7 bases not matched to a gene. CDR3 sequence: CASSPQTGGDQPQHF. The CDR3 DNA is TGTGCCAGCAGCCCACAGACAGGGGGAGATCAGCCCCAGCATTTT.

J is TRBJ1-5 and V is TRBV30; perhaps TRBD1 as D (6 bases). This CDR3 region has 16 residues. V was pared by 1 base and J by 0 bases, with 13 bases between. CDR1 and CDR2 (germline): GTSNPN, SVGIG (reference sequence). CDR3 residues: CAWSEPGAISNQPQHF. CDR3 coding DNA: TGTGCCTGGAGTGAGCCAGGGGCGATTAGCAATCAGCCCCAGCATTTT.